This TCR beta chain stems from a study of cytotoxic CD8 clonotypes in ibrutinib-treated CLL. Background on the study: Patients attained about 25 partial and 2 complete responses; at median approximately 68 months, about 14 remained remitted while around twelve progressed. Response samples followed a median 12 months of treatment, range 6 to 36.

General study points: Clonality was higher at ibrutinib response and returned toward baseline at progression.

As to this clone: The antigen remains undetermined.

TCRdb's copy holds only in-frame clones and misses some; the assay was immunoSEQ multiplex PCR. The sample lists a few hundred thousand clones, 67% occurring once. V was clipped by 3 bases and J by 9 bases, with 15 bases between them. Germline V gene lookup returns CDR1 SNHLY and CDR2 FYNNEI. The length of the CDR3 is 15 residues. The receptor was isolated from a human donor with chronic lymphocytic leukemia. The material was PBMCs, obtained after 36 months of ibrutinib treatment. The chain couples TRBV2 to TRBJ1-6; D remains ambiguous. For the CDR3, the DNA is TGTGCCAGCAGTGATTCTCTTCCCGGCCGTTCACCCCTCCACTTT. Its translation is CASSDSLPGRSPLHF.